This section outlines one T cell receptor beta chain sequence together with its context. Antigen: not known. The PCR was carried out with 60 Vbeta primers and 13 Jbeta primers. Repertoires were generated with immunoSEQ multiplex PCR, while TCRdb's copy carries only in-frame clones and drops some. The data show more than 110,000 clones, roughly 80% seen once. The data originate from a study of cytomegalovirus exposure and HLA in healthy donors. As for the study in general: From donors who were HLA-typed, an early data release held 80 million or so unique TCRs.

Study observations and caveats: Cytomegalovirus-associated TCR beta chains were listed, numbering 164. Several V segments, TRBV6-2 and TRBV6-3 among them, could not be told apart and were dropped.

Germline loops: CDR1 MNHEY, CDR2 SVGAGI. V shed 0 bases and J shed 5 bases, with 13 bases lying between them. This CDR3 has 15 residues. Donors had nominal health at sampling but likely had unrecorded immune exposures. This clonotype was sampled from a female donor in good health and CMV-seronegative. The specimen was PBMCs. This chain joins TRBV6-5 and TRBJ1-1, with D unresolved. The CDR3 nucleotides read TGTGCCAGCAGTTACTCTCCCAGCCGCGGGACTGAAGCTTTCTTT. Translation: CASSYSPSRGTEAFF.